This T cell receptor beta chain was recovered during a study of T cells in Graves' hyperthyroidism and ophthalmopathy. In the study overall: Initial diagnosis, before any treatment, was when peripheral blood was collected. General study results and limits: Most expanded thyroid clonotypes above 0.001 also appeared in blood. Before onset, by a median of about six months, the model predicted ophthalmopathy.

The germline V gene encodes CDR1 KGHDR and CDR2 SFDVKD. CDR3 length: 19 amino acids. V lost 2 bases and J lost 1, with 21 bases in between. This clonotype occurred once. Antigen unknown. TCR beta CDR3 region amplification was performed from RNA transcripts. First-round RT-PCR of the TCR CDR3 relied on the HTBI primer set. TCRdb re-called the multiplex PCR reads with MiXCR, one entry per CDR3 protein. The sample contains some 380,000 distinct CDR3 sequences, around an eighth of which appear only once. This sequence was found in a man aged 25-45 years with Graves' hyperthyroidism that later progressed to Graves' ophthalmopathy. Material: blood. J is TRBJ2-3 and V is TRBV24-1, with D possibly matching TRBD2 (5 bases). CDR3 residues: CATSDYPPRGFVGTDTQYF. DNA of the CDR3: TGTGCCACCAGTGATTACCCCCCCCGGGGATTTGTTGGCACAGATACGCAGTATTTT.